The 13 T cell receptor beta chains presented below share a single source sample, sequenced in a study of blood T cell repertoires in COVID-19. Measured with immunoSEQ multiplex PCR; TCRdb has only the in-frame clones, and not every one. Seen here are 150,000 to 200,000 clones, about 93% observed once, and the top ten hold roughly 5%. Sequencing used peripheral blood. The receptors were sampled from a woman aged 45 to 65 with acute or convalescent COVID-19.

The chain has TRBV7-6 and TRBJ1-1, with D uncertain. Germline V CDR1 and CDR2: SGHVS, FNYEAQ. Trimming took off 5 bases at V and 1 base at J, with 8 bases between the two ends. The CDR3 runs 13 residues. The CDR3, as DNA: TGTGCCAGCAGCGCTCGACAGAACACTGAAGCTTTCTTT. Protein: CASSARQNTEAFF.

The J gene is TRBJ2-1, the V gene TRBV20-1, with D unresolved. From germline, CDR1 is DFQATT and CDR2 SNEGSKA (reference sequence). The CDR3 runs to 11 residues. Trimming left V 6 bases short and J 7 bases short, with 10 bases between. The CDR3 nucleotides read TGCAGTGCATTCCTACTGAATGAGCAGTTCTTC. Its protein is CSAFLLNEQFF.

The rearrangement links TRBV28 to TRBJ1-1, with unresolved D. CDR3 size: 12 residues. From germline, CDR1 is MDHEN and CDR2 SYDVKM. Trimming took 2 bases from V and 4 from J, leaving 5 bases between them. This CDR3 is CASSLILTEAFF. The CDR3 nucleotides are TGTGCCAGCAGTTTAATACTCACTGAAGCTTTCTTT.

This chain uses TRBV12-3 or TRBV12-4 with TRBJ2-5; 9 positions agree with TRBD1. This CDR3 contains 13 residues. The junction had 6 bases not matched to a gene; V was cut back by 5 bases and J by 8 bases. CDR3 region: CASSRDRAATQYF. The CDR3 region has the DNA TGTGCCAGCAGTAGGGACAGGGCAGCTACCCAGTACTTC.

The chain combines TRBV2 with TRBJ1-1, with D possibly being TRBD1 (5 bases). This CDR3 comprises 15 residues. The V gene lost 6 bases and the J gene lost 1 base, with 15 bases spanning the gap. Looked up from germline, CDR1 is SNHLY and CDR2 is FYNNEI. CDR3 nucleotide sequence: TGTGCCAGCAGGGACCCCGGGGGAAAGAACACTGAAGCTTTCTTT. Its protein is CASRDPGGKNTEAFF.

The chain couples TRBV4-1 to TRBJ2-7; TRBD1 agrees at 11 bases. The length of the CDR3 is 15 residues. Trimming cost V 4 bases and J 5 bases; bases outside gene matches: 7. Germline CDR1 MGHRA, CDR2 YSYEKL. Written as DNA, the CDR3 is TGCGCCAGCAGCCTTGATCCGGGACAGGGGGACGAGCAGTACTTC. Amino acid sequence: CASSLDPGQGDEQYF.

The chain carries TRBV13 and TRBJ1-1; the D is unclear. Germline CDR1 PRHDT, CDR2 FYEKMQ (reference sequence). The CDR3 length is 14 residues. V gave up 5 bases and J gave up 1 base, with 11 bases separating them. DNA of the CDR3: TGTGCCAGCAGCGACGCCACAGCGAACACTGAAGCTTTCTTT. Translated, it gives CASSDATANTEAFF.

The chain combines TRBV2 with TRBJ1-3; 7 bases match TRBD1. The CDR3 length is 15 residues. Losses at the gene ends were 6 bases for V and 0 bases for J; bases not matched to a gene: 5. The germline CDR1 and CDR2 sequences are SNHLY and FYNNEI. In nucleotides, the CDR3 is TGTGCCAGCAGGAGGGACAGTAACTCTGGAAACACCATATATTTT. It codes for CASRRDSNSGNTIYF.

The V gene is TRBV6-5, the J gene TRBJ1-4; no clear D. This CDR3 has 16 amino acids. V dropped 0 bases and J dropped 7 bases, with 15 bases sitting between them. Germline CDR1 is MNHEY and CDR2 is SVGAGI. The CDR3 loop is CASSYSSLLASEKLFF. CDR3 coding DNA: TGTGCCAGCAGTTACTCGAGTCTTTTAGCCAGTGAAAAACTGTTTTTT.

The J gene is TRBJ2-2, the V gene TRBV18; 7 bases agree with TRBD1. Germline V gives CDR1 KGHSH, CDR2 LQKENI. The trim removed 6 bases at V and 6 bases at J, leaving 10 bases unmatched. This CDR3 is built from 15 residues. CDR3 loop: CASSPSTTGPGELFF. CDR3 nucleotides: TGTGCCAGCTCCCCTTCTACGACAGGGCCCGGGGAGCTGTTTTTT.

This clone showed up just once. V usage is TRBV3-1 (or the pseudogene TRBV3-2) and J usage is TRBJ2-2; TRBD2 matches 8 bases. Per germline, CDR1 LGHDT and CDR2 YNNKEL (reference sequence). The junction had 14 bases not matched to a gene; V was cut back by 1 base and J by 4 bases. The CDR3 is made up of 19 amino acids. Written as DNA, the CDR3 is TGTGCCAGCAGCCAAGGTCCTACTAGCGGAAGGGGCATCACCGGGGAGCTGTTTTTT. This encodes CASSQGPTSGRGITGELFF.

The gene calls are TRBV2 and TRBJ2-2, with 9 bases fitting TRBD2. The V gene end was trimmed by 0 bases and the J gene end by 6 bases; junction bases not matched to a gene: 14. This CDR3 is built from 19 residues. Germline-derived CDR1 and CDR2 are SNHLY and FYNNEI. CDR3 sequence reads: CASSEASGGGRARSGELFF. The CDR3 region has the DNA TGTGCCAGCAGTGAAGCCTCGGGGGGCGGGAGGGCCCGATCCGGGGAGCTGTTTTTT.

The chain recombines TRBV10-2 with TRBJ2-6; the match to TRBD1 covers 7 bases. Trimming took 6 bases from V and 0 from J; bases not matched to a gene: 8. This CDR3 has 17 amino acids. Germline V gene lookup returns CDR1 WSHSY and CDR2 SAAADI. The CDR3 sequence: CASRDDRVFSGANVLTF. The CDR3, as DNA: TGCGCCAGCAGGGATGACAGGGTTTTCTCTGGGGCCAACGTCCTGACTTTC.